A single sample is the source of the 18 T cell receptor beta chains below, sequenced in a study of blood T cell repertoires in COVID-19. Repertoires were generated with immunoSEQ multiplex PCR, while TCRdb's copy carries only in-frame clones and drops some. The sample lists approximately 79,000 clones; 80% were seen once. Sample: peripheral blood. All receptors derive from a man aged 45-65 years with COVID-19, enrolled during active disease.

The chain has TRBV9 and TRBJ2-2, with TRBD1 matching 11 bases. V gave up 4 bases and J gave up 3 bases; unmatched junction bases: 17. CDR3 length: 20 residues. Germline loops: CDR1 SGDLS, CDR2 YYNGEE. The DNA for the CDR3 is TGTGCCAGCAGCCCCCGCATTAAAGTGGACAGGGGGCGCGACACCGGGGAGCTGTTTTTT. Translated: CASSPRIKVDRGRDTGELFF.

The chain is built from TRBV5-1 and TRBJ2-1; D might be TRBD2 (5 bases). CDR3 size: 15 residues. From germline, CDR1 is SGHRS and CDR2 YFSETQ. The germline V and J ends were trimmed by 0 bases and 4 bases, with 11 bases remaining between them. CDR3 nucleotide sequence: TGCGCCAGCAGCTTGGTCGTTAGCGAATACAATGAGCAGTTCTTC. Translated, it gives CASSLVVSEYNEQFF.

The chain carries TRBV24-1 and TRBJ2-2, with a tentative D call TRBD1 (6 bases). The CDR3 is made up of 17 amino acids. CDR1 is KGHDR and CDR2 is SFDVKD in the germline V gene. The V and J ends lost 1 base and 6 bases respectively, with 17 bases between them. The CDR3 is CATSDLPGHTPAGELFF. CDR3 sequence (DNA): TGTGCCACCAGTGATTTACCGGGACATACACCCGCCGGGGAGCTGTTTTTT.

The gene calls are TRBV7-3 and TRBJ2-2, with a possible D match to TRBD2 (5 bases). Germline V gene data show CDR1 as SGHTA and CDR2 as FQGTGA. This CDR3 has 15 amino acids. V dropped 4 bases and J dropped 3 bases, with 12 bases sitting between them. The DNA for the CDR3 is TGTGCCAGCAGCTCGCCCGGAGGAGACACCGGGGAGCTGTTTTTT. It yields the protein CASSSPGGDTGELFF.

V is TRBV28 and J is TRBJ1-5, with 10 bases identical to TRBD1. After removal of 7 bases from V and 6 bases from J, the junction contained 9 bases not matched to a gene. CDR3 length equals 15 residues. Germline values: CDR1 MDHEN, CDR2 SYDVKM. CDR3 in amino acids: CASTSRDRGSQPQHF. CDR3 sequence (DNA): TGTGCCAGCACCTCCCGGGACAGGGGTAGTCAGCCCCAGCATTTT.

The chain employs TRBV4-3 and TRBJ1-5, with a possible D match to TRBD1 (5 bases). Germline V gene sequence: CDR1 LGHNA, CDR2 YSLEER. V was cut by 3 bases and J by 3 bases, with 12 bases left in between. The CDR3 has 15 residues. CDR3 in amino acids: CASSHAGGLNQPQHF. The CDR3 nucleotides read TGCGCCAGCAGCCATGCGGGGGGACTCAATCAGCCCCAGCATTTT.

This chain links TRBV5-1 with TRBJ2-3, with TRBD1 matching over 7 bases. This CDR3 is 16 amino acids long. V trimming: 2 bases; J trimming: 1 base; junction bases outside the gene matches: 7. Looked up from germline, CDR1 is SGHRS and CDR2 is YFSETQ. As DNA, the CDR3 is TGCGCCAGCAGCTTAACAGGGGAGTTAGGCACAGATACGCAGTATTTT. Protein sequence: CASSLTGELGTDTQYF.

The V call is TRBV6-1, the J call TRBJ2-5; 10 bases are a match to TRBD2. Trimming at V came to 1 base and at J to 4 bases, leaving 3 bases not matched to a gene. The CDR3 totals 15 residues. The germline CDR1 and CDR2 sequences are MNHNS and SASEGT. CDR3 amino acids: CASSEGVAGGETQYF. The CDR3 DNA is TGTGCCAGCAGTGAAGGTGTAGCGGGAGGAGAGACCCAGTACTTC.

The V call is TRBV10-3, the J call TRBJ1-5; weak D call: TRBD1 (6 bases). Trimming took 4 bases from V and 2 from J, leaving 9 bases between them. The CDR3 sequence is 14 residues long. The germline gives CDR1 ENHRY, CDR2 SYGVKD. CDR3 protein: CAISGDNGNQPQHF. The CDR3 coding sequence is TGTGCCATCAGTGGGGACAATGGCAATCAGCCCCAGCATTTT.

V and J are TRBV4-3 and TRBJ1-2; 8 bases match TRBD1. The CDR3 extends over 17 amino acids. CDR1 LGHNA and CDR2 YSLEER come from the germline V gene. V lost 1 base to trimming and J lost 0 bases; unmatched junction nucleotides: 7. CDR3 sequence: CASSQVRQGYSNYGYTF. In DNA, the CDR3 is TGCGCCAGCAGCCAAGTGAGACAGGGGTATTCTAACTATGGCTACACCTTC.

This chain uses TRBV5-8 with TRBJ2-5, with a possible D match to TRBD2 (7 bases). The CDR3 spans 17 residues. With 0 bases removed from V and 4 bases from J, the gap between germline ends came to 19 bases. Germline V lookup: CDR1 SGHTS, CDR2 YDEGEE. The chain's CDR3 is CASSLARGGSYPETQYF. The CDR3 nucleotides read TGTGCCAGCAGCTTGGCCAGGGGCGGGAGCTATCCAGAGACCCAGTACTTC.

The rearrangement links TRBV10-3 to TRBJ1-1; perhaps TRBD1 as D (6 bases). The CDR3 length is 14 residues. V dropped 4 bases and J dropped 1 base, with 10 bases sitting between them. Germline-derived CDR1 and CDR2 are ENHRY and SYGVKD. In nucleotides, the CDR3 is TGTGCCATCAGTGGGGACACCAAGAACACTGAAGCTTTCTTT. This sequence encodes CAISGDTKNTEAFF.

CDR3 residues: CASSIDRVNQPQHF. In DNA form, the CDR3 reads TGTGCCAGCAGCATCGACAGGGTCAATCAGCCCCAGCATTTT. This sequence joins TRBV21-1 and TRBJ1-5; TRBD1 is the table's D call and was not checked against the DNA. TRBV21-1 is recorded as a pseudogene. The CDR3 spans 14 residues.

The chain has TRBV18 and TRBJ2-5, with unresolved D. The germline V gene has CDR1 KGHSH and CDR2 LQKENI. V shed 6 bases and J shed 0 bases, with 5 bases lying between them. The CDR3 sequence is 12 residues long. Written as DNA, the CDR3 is TGTGCCAGCTCGTCCAACCAAGAGACCCAGTACTTC. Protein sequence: CASSSNQETQYF.

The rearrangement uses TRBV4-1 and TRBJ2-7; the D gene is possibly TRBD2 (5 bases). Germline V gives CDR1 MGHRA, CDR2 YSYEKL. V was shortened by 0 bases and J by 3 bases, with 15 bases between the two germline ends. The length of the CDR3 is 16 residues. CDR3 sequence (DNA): TGCGCCAGCAGCCAAGATGCGGGTAACATGGGCTACGAGCAGTACTTC. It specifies CASSQDAGNMGYEQYF.

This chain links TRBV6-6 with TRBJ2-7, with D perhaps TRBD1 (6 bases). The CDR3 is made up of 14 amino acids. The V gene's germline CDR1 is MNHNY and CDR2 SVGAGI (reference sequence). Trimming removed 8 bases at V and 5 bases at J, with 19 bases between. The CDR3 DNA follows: TGTGCCAGCCGAACCGGGACAACGAGCGACGAGCAGTACTTC. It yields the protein CASRTGTTSDEQYF.

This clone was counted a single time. CDR3 in amino acids: CAWIPGQGLSGELFF. CDR3 coding DNA: TGTGCCTGGATCCCCGGACAGGGATTAAGCGGGGAGCTGTTTTTT. The chain couples TRBV30 to TRBJ2-2, with 8 bases identical to TRBD1. The CDR3 runs 15 residues. The V gene's germline CDR1 is GTSNPN and CDR2 SVGIG (reference sequence). The V segment lost 4 bases and the J segment 7 bases; nucleotides outside the gene matches: 11.

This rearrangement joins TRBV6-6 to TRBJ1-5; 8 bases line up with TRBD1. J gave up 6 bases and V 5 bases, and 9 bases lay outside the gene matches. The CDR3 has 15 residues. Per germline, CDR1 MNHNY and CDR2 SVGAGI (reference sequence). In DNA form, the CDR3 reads TGTGCCAGCAGTCCCGACAGGGGAGGAATTCAGCCCCAGCATTTT. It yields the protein CASSPDRGGIQPQHF.